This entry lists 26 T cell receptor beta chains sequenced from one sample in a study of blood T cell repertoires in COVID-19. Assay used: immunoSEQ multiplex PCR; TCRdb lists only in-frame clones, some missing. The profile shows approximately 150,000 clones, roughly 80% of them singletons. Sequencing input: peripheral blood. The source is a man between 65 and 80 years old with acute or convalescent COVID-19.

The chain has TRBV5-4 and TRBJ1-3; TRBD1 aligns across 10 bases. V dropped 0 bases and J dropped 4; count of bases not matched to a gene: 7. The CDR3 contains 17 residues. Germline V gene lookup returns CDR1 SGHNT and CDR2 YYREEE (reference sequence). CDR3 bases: TGTGCCAGCAGCTTGGGGACAGGGGGTCCGCGAGGAAACACCATATATTTT. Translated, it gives CASSLGTGGPRGNTIYF.

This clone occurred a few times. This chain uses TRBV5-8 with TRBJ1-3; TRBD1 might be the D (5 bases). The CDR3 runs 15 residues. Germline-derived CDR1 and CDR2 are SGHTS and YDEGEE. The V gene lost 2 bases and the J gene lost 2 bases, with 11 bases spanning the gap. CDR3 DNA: TGTGCCAGCAGCTTCGGCAGGGATCCTGGAAACACCATATATTTT. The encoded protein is CASSFGRDPGNTIYF.

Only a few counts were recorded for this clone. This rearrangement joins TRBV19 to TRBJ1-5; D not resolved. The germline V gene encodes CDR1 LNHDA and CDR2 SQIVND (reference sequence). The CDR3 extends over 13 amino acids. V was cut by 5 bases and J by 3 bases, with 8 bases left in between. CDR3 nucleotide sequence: TGTGCCAGTAGTCCCCGAGACAATCAGCCCCAGCATTTT. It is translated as CASSPRDNQPQHF.

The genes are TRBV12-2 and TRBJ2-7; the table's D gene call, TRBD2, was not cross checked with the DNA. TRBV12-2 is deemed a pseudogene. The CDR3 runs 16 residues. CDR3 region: CASRWGLAGVRGEQYF. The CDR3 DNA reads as TGTGCAAGTCGCTGGGGACTAGCGGGAGTTCGTGGCGAGCAGTACTTC.

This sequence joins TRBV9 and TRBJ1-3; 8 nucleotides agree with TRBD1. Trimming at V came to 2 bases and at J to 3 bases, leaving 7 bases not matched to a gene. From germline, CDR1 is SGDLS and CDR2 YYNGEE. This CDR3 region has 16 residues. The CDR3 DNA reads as TGTGCCAGCAGCGTTAATTCAGGGGGCTTTGGAAACACCATATATTTT. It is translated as CASSVNSGGFGNTIYF. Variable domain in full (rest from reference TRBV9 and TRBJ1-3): DSGVTQTPKHLITATGQRVTLRCSPRSGDLSVYWYQQSLDQGLQFLIQYYNGEERAKGNILERFSAQQFPDLHSELNLSSLELGDSALYFCASSVNSGGFGNTIYFGEGSWLTVV.

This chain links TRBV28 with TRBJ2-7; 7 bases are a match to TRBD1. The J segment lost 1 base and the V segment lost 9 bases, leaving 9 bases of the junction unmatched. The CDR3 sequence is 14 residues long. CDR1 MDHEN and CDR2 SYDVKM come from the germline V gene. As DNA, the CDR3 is TGTGCCAGTCTCACTTCAGGGGGATCCTACGAGCAGTACTTC. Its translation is CASLTSGGSYEQYF.

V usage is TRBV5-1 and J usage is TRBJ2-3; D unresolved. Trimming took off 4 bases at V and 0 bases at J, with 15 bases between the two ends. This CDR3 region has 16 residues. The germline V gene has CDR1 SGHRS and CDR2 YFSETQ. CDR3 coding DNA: TGCGCCAGCAGCCTGATCGGAGACTCTAGCACAGATACGCAGTATTTT. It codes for CASSLIGDSSTDTQYF.

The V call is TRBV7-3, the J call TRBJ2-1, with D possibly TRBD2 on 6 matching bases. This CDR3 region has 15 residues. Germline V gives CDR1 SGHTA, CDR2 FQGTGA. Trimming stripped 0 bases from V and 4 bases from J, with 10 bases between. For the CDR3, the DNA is TGTGCCAGCAGCTTAACAAGCGGGCGTTACAATGAGCAGTTCTTC. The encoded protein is CASSLTSGRYNEQFF. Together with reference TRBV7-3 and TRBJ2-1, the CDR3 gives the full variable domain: GAGVSQTPSNKVTEKGKYVELRCDPISGHTALYWYRQSLGQGPEFLIYFQGTGAADDSGLPNDRFFAVRPEGSVSTLKIQRTERGDSAVYLCASSLTSGRYNEQFFGPGTRLTVL.

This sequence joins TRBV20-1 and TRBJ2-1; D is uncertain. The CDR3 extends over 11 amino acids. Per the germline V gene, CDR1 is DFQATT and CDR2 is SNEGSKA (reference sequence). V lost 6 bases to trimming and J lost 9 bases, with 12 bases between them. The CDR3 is CSAAPRPEQFF. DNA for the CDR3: TGCAGTGCGGCACCCCGTCCTGAGCAGTTCTTC.

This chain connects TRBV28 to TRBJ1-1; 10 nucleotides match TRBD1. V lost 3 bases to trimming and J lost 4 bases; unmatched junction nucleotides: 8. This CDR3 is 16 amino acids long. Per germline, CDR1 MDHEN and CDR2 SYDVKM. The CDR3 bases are TGTGCCAGCAGTTTCCTGGCCCGGGACAGGGGCACTGAAGCTTTCTTT. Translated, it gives CASSFLARDRGTEAFF.

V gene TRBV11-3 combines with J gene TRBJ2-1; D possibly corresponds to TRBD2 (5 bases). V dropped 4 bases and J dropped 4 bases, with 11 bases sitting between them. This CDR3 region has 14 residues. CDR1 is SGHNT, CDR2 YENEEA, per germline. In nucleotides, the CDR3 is TGTGCCAGCAGCTCTAACGGGGATTACAATGAGCAGTTCTTC. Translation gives CASSSNGDYNEQFF.

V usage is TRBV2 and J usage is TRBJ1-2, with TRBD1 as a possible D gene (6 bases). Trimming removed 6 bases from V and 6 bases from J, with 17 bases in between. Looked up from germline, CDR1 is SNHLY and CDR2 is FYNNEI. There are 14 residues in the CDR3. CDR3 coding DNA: TGTGCCAGCAGCTCCGGGACACGTTTAAATGGCTACACCTTC. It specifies CASSSGTRLNGYTF.

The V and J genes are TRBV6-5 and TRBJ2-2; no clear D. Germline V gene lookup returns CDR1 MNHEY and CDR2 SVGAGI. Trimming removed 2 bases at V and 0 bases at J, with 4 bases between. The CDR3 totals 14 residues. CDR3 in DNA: TGTGCCAGCAGTTACCCTTCGAACACCGGGGAGCTGTTTTTT. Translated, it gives CASSYPSNTGELFF.

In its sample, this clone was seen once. CDR3 sequence reads: CASSYDPWTDYGYTF. CDR3 DNA sequence: TGTGCCAGCAGTTACGATCCTTGGACAGACTATGGCTACACCTTC. This rearrangement joins TRBV6-5 to TRBJ1-2; D perhaps matches TRBD1 (6 bases). CDR1 and CDR2 (germline): MNHEY, SVGAGI. This CDR3 comprises 15 residues. The V end was cut by 2 bases, the J end by 3 bases, with 13 bases between.

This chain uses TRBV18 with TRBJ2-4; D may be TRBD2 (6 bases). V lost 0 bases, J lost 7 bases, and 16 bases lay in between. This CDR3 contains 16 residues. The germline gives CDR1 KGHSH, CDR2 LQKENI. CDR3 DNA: TGTGCCAGCTCACCACCGGGACTCGGAATGGAGAACATTCAGTACTTC. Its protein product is CASSPPGLGMENIQYF.

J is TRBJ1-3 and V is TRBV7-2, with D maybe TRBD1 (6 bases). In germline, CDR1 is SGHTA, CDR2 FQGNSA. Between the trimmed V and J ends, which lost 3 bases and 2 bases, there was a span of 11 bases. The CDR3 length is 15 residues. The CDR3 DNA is TGTGCCAGCAGCTTCGGGACAATTACTGGAAACACCATATATTTT. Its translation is CASSFGTITGNTIYF.

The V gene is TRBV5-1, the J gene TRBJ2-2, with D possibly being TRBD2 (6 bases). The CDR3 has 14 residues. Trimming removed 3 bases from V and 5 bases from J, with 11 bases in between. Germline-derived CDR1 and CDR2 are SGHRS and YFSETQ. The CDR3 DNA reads TGCGCCAGCAGCTCCAGGGACTTGACCGGGGAGCTGTTTTTT. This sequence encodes CASSSRDLTGELFF.

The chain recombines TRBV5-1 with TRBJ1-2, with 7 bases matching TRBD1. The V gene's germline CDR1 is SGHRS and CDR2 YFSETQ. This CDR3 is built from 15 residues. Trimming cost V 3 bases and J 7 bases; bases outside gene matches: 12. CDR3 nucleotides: TGCGCCAGCAGCTCCTTCGCGACAGGGAACGGTGGCTACACCTTC. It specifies CASSSFATGNGGYTF.

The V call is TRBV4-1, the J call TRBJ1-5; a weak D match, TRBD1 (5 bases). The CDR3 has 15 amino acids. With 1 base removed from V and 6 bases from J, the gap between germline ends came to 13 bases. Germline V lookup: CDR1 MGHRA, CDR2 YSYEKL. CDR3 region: CASSQVQAGGQPQHF. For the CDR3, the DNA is TGCGCCAGCAGCCAAGTACAGGCGGGAGGTCAGCCCCAGCATTTT.

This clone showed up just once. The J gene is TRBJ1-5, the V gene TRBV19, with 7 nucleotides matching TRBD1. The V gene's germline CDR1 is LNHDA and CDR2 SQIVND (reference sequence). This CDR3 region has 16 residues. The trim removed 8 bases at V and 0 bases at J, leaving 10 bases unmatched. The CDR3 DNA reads TGTGCCAGTGATACAGGGGTCGGATATAGCAATCAGCCCCAGCATTTT. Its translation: CASDTGVGYSNQPQHF.

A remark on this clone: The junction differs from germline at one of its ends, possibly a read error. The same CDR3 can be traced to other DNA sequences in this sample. The CDR3 DNA follows: TGTGCCAGCAGCTACTCGAAGACAGGGGCCTCCTACGAGCAGTACTTC. Translated: CASSYSKTGASYEQYF. The V and J genes are TRBV6-5 and TRBJ2-7, with 8 bases aligning to TRBD1. The CDR3 runs 16 residues. The germline V gene has CDR1 MNHEY and CDR2 SVGAGI.

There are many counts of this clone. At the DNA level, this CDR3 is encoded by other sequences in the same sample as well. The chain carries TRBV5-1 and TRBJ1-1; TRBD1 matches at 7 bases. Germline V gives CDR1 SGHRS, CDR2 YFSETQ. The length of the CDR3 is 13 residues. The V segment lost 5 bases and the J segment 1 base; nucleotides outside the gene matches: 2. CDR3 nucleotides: TGCGCCAGCAGTGGACAGGAGAACACTGAAGCTTTCTTT. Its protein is CASSGQENTEAFF.

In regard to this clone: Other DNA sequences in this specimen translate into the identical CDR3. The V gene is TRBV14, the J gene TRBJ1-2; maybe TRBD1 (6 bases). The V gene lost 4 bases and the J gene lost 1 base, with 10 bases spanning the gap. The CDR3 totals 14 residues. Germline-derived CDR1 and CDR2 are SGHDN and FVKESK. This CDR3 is CASSPGTLNYGYTF. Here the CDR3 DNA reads TGTGCCAGCAGCCCCGGGACACTTAACTATGGCTACACCTTC. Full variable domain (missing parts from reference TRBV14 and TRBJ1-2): EAGVTQFPSHSVIEKGQTVTLRCDPISGHDNLYWYRRVMGKEIKFLLHFVKESKQDESGMPNNRFLAERTGGTYSTLKVQPAELEDSGVYFCASSPGTLNYGYTFGSGTRLTVV.

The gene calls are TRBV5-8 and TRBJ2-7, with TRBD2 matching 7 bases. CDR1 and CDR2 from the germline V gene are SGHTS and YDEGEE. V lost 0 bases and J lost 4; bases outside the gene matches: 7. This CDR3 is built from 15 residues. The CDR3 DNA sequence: TGTGCCAGCAGCTTGGCTGGCGGGGGTTGGTACGAGCAGTACTTC. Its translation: CASSLAGGGWYEQYF.

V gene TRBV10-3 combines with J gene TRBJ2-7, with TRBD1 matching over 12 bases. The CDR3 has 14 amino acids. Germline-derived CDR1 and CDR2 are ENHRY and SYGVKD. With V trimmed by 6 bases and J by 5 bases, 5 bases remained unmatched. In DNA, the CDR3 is TGTGCCATCAGCGGGACAGGGGGCAACGACGAGCAGTACTTC. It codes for CAISGTGGNDEQYF.

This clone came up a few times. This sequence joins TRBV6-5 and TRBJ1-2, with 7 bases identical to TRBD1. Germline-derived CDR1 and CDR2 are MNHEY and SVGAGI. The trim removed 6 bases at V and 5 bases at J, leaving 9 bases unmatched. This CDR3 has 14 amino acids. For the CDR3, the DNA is TGTGCCAGCAGCAACAACAGGGGTCAGTATGGCTACACCTTC. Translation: CASSNNRGQYGYTF.